This TCR beta chain is drawn from a study of blood T cell repertoires in COVID-19. The overall study: The samples span acute and convalescent COVID-19 from the United States, Italy and Spain. The analysed material was cDNA or gDNA that came from T cells, B-cell-depleted T cells, or PBMCs.

Profiled with immunoSEQ multiplex PCR; TCRdb holds only in-frame clones, not every one. The sample holds about 170,000 clones, 84% seen once. The count of this clone is one. This CDR3 is built from 15 residues. Germline-derived CDR1 and CDR2 are LNHDA and SQIVND (reference sequence). V shed 3 bases and J shed 0 bases, with 6 bases lying between them. Sequenced sample: peripheral blood. This chain links TRBV19 with TRBJ1-6; D gene unclear. The TCR originated in an elderly woman with COVID-19, enrolled during active disease. The CDR3 is CASSIRGSYNSPLHF. CDR3 nucleotide sequence: TGTGCCAGTAGTATCCGGGGCTCCTATAATTCACCCCTCCACTTT.